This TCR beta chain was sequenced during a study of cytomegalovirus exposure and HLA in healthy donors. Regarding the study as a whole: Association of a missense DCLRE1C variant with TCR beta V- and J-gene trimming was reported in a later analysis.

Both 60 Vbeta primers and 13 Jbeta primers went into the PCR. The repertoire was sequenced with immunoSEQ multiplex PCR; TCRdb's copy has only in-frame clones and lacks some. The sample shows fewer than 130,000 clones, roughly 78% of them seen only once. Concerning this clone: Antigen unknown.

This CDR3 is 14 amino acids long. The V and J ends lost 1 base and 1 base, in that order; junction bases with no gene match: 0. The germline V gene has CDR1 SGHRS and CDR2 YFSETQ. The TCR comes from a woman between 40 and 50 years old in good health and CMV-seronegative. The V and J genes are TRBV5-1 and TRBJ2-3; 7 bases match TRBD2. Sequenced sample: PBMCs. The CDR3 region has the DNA TGCGCCAGCAGCTTGACTAGCGGCACAGATACGCAGTATTTT. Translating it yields CASSLTSGTDTQYF.